This T cell receptor beta chain was sequenced in a study of CD8 T cells in ankylosing spondylitis. The germline V gene has CDR1 DFQATT and CDR2 SNEGSKA (reference sequence). The ends were cut back, 0 bases at V and 6 bases at J, with 17 bases in the middle. CDR3 length: 16 amino acids. Molecular-barcoded quantitative 5'-RACE produced these TCR beta libraries. TCRdb independently ran MiXCR on the 5' RACE reads; one entry per CDR3 protein. In the table there are roughly 150,000 distinct CDR3 sequences, around 6.6% of which are singletons. This clonotype was detected many times. Its specificity is unknown. The study, taken as a whole, reports: Disease-linked clones reportedly concentrated significantly in matched ankylosing spondylitis synovial fluid. For ankylosing spondylitis blood, a TCR beta motif of 7 or 8 highly homologous variants appeared characteristic. Previous work reported some of these motif variants in the synovial fluid and blood of reactive arthritis.

The source is a female donor with ankylosing spondylitis or in good health (not recorded which). This chain joins TRBV20-1 and TRBJ2-2; D remains ambiguous. Specimen: blood, either unsorted or a sorted T cell fraction (not recorded which). CDR3 nucleotides: TGCAGTGCTAGAGACAGGTTCGGTCGGTTAGCCGGGGAGCTGTTTTTT. This codes for CSARDRFGRLAGELFF.